The sample holds a few counts of the clone carrying this T cell receptor (beta chain). The antigen is unknown. This specimen belongs to a study of shared clonotypes between healthy human individuals. Study observations and caveats: Sequencing depth was a factor that was expected to affect clonotype sharing among donors.

Roughly 27,000 T cell genomes, or around 290 ng DNA, went into replicate PCRs of unsorted PBMC. On ten immunoSEQ deep assay plates, unsorted PBMC DNA was sequenced. The table came from immunoSEQ multiplex PCR; TCRdb's copy has only in-frame clones and leaves some out. The sample carries around 95,000 clones, more than 45% recorded once. Trimming left V 1 base short and J 6 bases short, with 13 bases between. There are 14 residues in the CDR3. Germline loops: CDR1 SEHNR, CDR2 FQNEAQ (reference sequence). V usage is TRBV7-9 and J usage is TRBJ2-7; D is ambiguous. The clonotype was recovered from a woman aged 40 to 55 in good health. Some clones in this sample may be carry-over from other donors' samples. Sequenced: PBMCs. CDR3 sequence: CASSLVGVYGEQYF. CDR3 DNA: TGTGCCAGCAGCTTAGTTGGGGTTTACGGCGAGCAGTACTTC.